The T cell receptor beta chain under discussion was sequenced for a study of blood T cell repertoires in COVID-19. Looked up from germline, CDR1 is SQVTM and CDR2 is ANQGSEA. Deletions cut 0 bases from V and 6 bases from J, with 9 bases between. This CDR3 has 13 amino acids. Original handling: Estimation of nucleated cell counts relied on the amplification of reference gene primers. TCRdb's table, derived via immunoSEQ multiplex PCR, lists solely in-frame clones and lacks some. V, J and clone size are taken as reported in that table, and D and trimming were inferred from the DNA itself. This table holds 100,000 to 150,000 clones, over 75% found once.

Sequenced material: peripheral blood. The V call is TRBV29-1, the J call TRBJ1-5, with D perhaps matching TRBD1 (5 bases). This receptor was taken from a man aged 55 to 70 with active or convalescent COVID-19. CDR3 loop: CSVEEGGSQPQHF. The DNA of the CDR3 is TGCAGCGTTGAAGAGGGGGGTTCTCAGCCCCAGCATTTT. Full variable domain (remainder filled in from reference TRBV29-1 and TRBJ1-5): SAVISQKPSRDICQRGTSLTIQCQVDSQVTMMFWYRQQPGQSLTLIATANQGSEATYESGFVIDKFPISRPNLTFSTLTVSNMSPEDSSIYLCSVEEGGSQPQHFGDGTRLSIL.